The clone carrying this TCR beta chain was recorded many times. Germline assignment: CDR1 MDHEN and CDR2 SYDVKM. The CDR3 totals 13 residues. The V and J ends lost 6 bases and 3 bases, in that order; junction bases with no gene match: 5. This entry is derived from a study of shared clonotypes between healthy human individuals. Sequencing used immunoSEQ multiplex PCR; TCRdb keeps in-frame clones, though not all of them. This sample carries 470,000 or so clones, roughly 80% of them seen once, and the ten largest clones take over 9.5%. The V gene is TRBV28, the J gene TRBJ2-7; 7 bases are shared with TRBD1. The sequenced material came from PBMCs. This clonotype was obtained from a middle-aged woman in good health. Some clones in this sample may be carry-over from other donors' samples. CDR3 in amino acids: CASRKQGLYEQYF. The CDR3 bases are TGTGCCAGCAGAAAACAGGGGCTCTACGAGCAGTACTTC.